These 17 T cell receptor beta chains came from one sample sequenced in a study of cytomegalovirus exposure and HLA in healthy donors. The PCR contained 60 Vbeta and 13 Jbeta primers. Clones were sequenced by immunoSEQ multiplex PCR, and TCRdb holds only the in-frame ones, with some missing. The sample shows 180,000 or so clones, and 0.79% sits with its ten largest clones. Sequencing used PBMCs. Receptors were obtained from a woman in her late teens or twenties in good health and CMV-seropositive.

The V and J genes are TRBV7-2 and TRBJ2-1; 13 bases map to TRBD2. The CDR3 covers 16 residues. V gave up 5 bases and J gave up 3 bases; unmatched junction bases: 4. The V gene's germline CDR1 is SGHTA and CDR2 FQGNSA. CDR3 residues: CASSPGLAGIYNEQFF. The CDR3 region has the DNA TGTGCCAGCAGCCCGGGACTAGCGGGGATCTACAATGAGCAGTTCTTC.

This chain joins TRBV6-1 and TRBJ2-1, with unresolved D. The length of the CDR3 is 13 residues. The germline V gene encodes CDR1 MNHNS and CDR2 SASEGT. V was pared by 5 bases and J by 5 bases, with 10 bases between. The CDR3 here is CASSFAENNEQFF. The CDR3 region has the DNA TGTGCCAGCAGTTTTGCGGAGAACAATGAGCAGTTCTTC.

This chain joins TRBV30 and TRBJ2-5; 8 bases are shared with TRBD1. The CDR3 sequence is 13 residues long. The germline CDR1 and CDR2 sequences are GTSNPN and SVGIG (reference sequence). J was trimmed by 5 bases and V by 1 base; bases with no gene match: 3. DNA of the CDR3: TGTGCCTGGAGTGAGGACAGGGTGGAGACCCAGTACTTC. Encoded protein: CAWSEDRVETQYF.

CDR3 in DNA: TGTGCCATCCGCCCCGGTGCCGAGGATGGCTACACCTTC. As protein: CAIRPGAEDGYTF. The V and J genes are TRBV10-3 and TRBJ1-2; D is uncertain. V dropped 8 bases and J dropped 6 bases, with 16 bases sitting between them. The CDR3 is 13 amino acids. The V gene's germline CDR1 is ENHRY and CDR2 SYGVKD.

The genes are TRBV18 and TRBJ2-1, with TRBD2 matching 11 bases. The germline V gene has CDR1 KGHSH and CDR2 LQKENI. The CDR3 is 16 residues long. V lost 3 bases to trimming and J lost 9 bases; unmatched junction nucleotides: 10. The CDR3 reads CASSPPGTSGAGEQFF. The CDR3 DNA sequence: TGTGCCAGCTCACCCCCCGGGACTAGCGGCGCTGGTGAGCAGTTCTTC.

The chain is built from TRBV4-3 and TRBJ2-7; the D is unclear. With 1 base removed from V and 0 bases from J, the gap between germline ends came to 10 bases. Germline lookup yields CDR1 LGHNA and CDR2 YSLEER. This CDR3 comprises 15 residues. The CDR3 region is CASSQAQQPSYEQYF. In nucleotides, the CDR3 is TGCGCCAGCAGCCAAGCCCAACAACCCTCCTACGAGCAGTACTTC.

This chain's CDR3 is CASSLLAQNTEAFF. The CDR3 bases are TGTGCCAGCTCACTCCTGGCACAGAACACTGAAGCTTTCTTT. This chain uses TRBV18 with TRBJ1-1; D gene ambiguous. The CDR3 is 14 amino acids. V was cut by 4 bases and J by 1 base, with 10 bases left in between. Germline V gene sequence: CDR1 KGHSH, CDR2 LQKENI.

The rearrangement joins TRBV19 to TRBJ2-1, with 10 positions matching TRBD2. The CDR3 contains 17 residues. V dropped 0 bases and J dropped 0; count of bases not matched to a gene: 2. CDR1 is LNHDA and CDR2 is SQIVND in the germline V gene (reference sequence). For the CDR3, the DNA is TGTGCCAGTAGTATAGAGGGACTAGCGAGCTCCTACAATGAGCAGTTCTTC. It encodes CASSIEGLASSYNEQFF.

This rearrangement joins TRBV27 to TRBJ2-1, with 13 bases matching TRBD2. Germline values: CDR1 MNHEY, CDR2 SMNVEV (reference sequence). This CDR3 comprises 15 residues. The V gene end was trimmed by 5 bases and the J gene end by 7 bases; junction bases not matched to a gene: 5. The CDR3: CASSHGLAGANEQFF. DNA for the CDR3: TGTGCCAGCAGTCACGGACTAGCGGGGGCTAATGAGCAGTTCTTC.

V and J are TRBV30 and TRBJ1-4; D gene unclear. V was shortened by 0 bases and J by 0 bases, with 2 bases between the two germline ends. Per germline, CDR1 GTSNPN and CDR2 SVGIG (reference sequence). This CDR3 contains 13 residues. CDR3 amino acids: CAWSVSTNEKLFF. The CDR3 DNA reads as TGTGCCTGGAGTGTCTCAACTAATGAAAAACTGTTTTTT.

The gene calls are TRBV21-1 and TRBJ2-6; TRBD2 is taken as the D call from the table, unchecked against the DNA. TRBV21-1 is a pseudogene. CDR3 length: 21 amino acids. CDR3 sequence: CASSKAEGLAGGLEGANVLTF. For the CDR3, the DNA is TGTGCCAGCAGCAAAGCTGAGGGACTAGCGGGAGGGCTCGAAGGGGCCAACGTCCTGACTTTC.

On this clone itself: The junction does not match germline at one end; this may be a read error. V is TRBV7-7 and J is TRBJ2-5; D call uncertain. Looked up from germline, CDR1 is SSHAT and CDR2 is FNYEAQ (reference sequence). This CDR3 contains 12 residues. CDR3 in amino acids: CASSLGSETQYF. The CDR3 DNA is TGTGCTAGCAGCTTGGGTAGCGAGACCCAGTACTTC. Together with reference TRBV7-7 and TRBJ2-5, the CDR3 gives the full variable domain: GAGVSQSPRYKVTKRGQDVTLRCDPISSHATLYWYQQALGQGPEFLTYFNYEAQPDKSGLPSDRFSAERPEGSISTLTIQRTEQRDSAMYRCASSLGSETQYFGPGTRLLVL.

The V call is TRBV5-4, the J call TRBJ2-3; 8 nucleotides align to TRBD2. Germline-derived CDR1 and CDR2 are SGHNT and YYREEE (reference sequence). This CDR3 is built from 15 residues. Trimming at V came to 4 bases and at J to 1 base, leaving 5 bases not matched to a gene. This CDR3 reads CASSHSGMGTDTQYF. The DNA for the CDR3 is TGTGCCAGCAGCCATAGCGGGATGGGCACAGATACGCAGTATTTT.

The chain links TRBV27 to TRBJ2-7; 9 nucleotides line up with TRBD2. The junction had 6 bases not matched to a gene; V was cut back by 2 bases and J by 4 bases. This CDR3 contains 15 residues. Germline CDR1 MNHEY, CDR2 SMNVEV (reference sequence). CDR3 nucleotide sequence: TGTGCCAGCAGTTTAGCTCCTAGCGGGGTATACGAGCAGTACTTC. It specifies CASSLAPSGVYEQYF.

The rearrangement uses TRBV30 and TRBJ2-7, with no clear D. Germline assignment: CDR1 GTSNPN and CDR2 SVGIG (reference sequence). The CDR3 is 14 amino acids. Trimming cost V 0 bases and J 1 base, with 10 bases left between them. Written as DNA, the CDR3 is TGTGCCTGGAGTGTAGGCGGCGGTTCCTACGAGCAGTACTTC. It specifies CAWSVGGGSYEQYF.

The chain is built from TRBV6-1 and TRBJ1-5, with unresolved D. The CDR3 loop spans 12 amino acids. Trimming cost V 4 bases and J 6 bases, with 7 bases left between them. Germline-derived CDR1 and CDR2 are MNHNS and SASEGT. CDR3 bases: TGTGCCAGCAGTGTACAGAGTCAGCCCCAGCATTTT. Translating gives CASSVQSQPQHF.

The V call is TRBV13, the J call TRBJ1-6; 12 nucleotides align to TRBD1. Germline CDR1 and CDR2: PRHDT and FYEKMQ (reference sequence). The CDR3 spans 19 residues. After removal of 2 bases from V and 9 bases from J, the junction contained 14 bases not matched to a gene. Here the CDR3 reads CASSLLPPLGTGGGSPLHF. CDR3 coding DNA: TGTGCCAGCAGCTTACTCCCCCCCCTCGGGACAGGGGGCGGTTCACCCCTCCACTTT.